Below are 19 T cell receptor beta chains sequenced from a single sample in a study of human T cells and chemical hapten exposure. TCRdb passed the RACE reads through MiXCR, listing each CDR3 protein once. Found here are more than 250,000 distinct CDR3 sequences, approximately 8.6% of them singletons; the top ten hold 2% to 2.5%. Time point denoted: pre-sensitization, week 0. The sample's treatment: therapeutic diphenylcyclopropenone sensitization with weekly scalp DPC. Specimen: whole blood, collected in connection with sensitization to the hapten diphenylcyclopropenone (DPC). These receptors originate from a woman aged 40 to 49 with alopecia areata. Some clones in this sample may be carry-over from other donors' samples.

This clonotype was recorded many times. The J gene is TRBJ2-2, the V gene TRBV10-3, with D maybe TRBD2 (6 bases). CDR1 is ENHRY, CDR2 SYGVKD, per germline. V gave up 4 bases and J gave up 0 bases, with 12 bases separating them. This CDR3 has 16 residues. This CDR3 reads CAISASRETNTGELFF. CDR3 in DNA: TGTGCCATCAGTGCTAGTCGGGAGACGAACACCGGGGAGCTGTTTTTT.

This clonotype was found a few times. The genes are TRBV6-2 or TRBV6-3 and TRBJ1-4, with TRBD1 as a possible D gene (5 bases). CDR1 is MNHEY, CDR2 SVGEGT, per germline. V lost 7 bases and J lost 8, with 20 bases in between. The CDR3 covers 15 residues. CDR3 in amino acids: CASTNPLGGREKLFF. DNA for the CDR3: TGTGCCAGCACTAACCCCCTGGGGGGTCGAGAAAAACTGTTTTTT.

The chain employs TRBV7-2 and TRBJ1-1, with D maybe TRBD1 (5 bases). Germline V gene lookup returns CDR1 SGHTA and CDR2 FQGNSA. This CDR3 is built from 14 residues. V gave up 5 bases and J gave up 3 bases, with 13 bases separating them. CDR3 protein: CASSVPTVHTEAFF. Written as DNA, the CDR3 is TGTGCCAGCAGCGTCCCGACAGTACACACTGAAGCTTTCTTT. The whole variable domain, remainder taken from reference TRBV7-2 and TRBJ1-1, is GAGVSQSPSNKVTEKGKDVELRCDPISGHTALYWYRQSLGQGLEFLIYFQGNSAPDKSGLPSDRFSAERTGGSVSTLTIQRTQQEDSAVYLCASSVPTVHTEAFFGQGTRLTVV.

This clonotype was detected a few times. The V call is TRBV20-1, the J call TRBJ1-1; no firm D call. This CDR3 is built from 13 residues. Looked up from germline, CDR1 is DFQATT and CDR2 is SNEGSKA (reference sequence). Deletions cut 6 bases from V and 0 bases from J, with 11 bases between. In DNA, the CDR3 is TGCAGTGCCCCCACAGCCATGAACACTGAAGCTTTCTTT. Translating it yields CSAPTAMNTEAFF.

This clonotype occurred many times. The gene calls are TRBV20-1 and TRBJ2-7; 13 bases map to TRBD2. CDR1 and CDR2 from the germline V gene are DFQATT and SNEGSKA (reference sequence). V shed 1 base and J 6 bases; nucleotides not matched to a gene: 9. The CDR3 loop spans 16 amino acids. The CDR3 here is CSARAPLAGGVGEQYF. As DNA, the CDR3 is TGCAGTGCTAGAGCCCCACTAGCGGGAGGGGTCGGCGAGCAGTACTTC.

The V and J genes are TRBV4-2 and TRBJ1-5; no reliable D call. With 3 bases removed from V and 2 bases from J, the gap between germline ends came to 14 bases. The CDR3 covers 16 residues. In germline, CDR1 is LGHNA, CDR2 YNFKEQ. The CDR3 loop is CASSQESGVGNQPQHF. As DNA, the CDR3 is TGTGCCAGCAGCCAGGAATCGGGAGTAGGCAATCAGCCCCAGCATTTT.

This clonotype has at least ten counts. This CDR3 is CASSLDTGDTGELFF. The CDR3 nucleotides read TGTGCCAGCAGCTTGGACACAGGGGACACCGGGGAGCTGTTTTTT. The genes are TRBV7-9 and TRBJ2-2; 7 bases align to TRBD1. CDR1 and CDR2 from the germline V gene are SEHNR and FQNEAQ (reference sequence). The CDR3 runs 15 residues. J lost 3 bases, V lost 3 bases, and 4 bases had no gene match.

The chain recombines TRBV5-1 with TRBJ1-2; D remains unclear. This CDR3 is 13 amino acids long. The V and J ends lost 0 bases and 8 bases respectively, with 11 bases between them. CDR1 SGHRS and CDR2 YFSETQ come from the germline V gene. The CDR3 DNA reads TGCGCCAGCAGCTTGGGCCCTCCAGGCGGCTACACCTTC. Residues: CASSLGPPGGYTF.

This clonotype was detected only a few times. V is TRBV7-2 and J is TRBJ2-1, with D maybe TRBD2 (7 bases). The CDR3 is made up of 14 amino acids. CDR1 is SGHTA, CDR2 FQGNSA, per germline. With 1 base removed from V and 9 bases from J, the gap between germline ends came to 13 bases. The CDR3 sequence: CASSLVVGGGEQFF. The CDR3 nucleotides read TGTGCCAGCAGCTTAGTTGTGGGAGGGGGTGAGCAGTTCTTC.

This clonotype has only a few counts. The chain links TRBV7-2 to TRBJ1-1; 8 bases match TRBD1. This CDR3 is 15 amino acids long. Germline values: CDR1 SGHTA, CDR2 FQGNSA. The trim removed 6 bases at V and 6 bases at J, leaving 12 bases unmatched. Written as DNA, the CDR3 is TGTGCCAGCAGACGTAATAGCGGGACAGGTGCTGAAGCTTTCTTT. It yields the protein CASRRNSGTGAEAFF.

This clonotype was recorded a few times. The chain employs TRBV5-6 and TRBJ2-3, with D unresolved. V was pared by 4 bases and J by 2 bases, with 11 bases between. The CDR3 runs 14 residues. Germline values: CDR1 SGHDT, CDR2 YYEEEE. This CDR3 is CASSPPWDTDTQYF. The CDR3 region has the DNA TGTGCCAGCAGCCCTCCCTGGGACACAGATACGCAGTATTTT.

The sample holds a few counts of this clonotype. CDR3 residues: CASSGYPGGTDTQYF. Here the CDR3 DNA reads TGTGCCAGCAGTGGCTACCCAGGTGGCACAGATACGCAGTATTTT. The rearrangement uses TRBV28 and TRBJ2-3; no reliable D call. This CDR3 contains 15 residues. Per the germline V gene, CDR1 is MDHEN and CDR2 is SYDVKM. The ends were cut back, 5 bases at V and 1 base at J, with 13 bases in the middle.

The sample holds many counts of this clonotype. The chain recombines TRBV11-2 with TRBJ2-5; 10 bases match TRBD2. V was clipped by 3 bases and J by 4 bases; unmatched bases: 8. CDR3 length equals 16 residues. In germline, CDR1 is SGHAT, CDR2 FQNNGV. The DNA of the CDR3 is TGTGCCAGCAGCTTTACTAGCGGGGCTTGGTCAGAGACCCAGTACTTC. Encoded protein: CASSFTSGAWSETQYF. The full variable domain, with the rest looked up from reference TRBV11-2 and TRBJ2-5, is EAGVAQSPRYKIIEKRQSVAFWCNPISGHATLYWYQQILGQGPKLLIQFQNNGVVDDSQLPKDRFSAERLKGVDSTLKIQPAKLEDSAVYLCASSFTSGAWSETQYFGPGTRLLVL.

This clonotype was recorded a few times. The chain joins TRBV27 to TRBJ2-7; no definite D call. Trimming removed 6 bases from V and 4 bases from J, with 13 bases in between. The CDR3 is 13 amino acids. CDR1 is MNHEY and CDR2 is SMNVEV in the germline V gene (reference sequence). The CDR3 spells CASSYDRRYEQYF. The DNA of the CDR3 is TGTGCCAGCAGCTATGACCGCAGGTACGAGCAGTACTTC.

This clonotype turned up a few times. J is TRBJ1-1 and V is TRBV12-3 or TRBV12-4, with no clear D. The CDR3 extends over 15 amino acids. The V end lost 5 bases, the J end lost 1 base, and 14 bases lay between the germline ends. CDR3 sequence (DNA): TGTGCCAGCAGTCCAAGTCCAGGAGGGAACACTGAAGCTTTCTTT. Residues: CASSPSPGGNTEAFF.

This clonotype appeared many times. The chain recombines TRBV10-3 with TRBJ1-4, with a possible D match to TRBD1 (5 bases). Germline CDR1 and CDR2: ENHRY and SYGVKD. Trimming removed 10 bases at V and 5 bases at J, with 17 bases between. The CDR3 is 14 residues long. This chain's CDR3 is CATIGAPKNEKLFF. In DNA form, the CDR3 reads TGTGCCACTATTGGGGCGCCTAAAAATGAAAAACTGTTTTTT.

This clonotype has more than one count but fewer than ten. The CDR3, as DNA: TGCGCCAGCAGCTTGACAGGGGGAAAAAGCTATGGCTACACCTTC. This encodes CASSLTGGKSYGYTF. The rearrangement joins TRBV5-1 to TRBJ1-2; 8 bases line up with TRBD1. V lost 1 base to trimming and J lost 4 bases; unmatched junction nucleotides: 6. Germline assignment: CDR1 SGHRS and CDR2 YFSETQ. The CDR3 contains 15 residues.

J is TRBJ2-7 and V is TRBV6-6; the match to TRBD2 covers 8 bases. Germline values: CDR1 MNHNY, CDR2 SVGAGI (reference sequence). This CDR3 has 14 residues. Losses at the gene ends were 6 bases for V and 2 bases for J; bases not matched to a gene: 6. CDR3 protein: CASSHGGVAYEQYF. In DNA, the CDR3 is TGTGCCAGCAGCCACGGGGGGGTGGCCTACGAGCAGTACTTC.

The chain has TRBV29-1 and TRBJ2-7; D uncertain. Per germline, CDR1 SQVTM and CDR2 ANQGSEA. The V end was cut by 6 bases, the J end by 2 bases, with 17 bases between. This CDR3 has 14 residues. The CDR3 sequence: CSVYDSDQAYEQYF. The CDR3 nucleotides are TGCAGCGTCTACGACTCCGATCAAGCCTACGAGCAGTACTTC.